The text below deals with one TCR beta chain. Antigen: not known. This sample is drawn from a study of blood T cells in healthy people across ages. Study-wide context: Capturing about one barcoded beta molecule per two T cells was achieved by template switching. Study findings and constraints: Conclusively comparing naive with antigen-experienced cells was impossible with unsorted PBMCs.

Germline values: CDR1 MNHNY, CDR2 SVGAGI (reference sequence). This CDR3 is built from 14 residues. The V and J ends lost 0 bases and 3 bases, in that order; junction bases with no gene match: 1. A J-beta primer mix and a sample-barcoded 5' primer were used in a second PCR of roughly 6 to 12 cycles. Each cDNA was tagged by a template-switch adaptor containing 12 random nucleotides. A minimum of 2.5 million CDR3-containing paired-end reads was obtained for each sample. TCRdb reprocessed the 5' RACE reads via MiXCR and lists one record per CDR3 protein. The data contain roughly 1.7 million distinct CDR3 sequences, about 32% of them seen just once; the ten biggest clones take up about 10%.

Input material: blood. The TCR was taken from a woman aged 25 to 39 in good health. The genes are TRBV6-6 and TRBJ1-1; 7 nucleotides match TRBD1. The CDR3 spells CASSYSTGDTEAFF. DNA for the CDR3: TGTGCCAGCAGTTACTCCACAGGGGACACTGAAGCTTTCTTT.